This entry lists 14 T cell receptor beta chains sequenced from one sample in a study of blood T cells in healthy people across ages. Primers used in a second PCR of roughly 7 to 11 cycles were a sample-barcoded 5' primer and a J-beta primer mix. TCRdb passed the 5' RACE reads through MiXCR, listing each CDR3 protein once. This table holds about 1.8 million distinct CDR3 sequences, roughly 49% found once. Source material: blood. The receptors originated from a woman in her 40s in good health.

This clonotype was counted a few times. J is TRBJ2-5 and V is TRBV29-1, with D possibly matching TRBD1 (5 bases). With 7 bases removed from V and 2 bases from J, the gap between germline ends came to 14 bases. The CDR3 is 13 amino acids. The V gene's germline CDR1 is SQVTM and CDR2 ANQGSEA. Here the CDR3 DNA reads TGCAGCGCTGACAGCCTATTACAAGAGACCCAGTACTTC. Its translation: CSADSLLQETQYF.

The chain is built from TRBV28 and TRBJ2-3; 10 positions agree with TRBD2. Germline CDR1 reads MDHEN; CDR2 reads SYDVKM. The J segment lost 5 bases and the V segment lost 7 bases, leaving 6 bases of the junction unmatched. This CDR3 contains 14 residues. CDR3 residues: CASNLERGGDTQYF. CDR3 coding DNA: TGTGCCAGCAACCTCGAGCGGGGGGGAGATACGCAGTATTTT.

This chain uses TRBV6-2 or TRBV6-3 with TRBJ2-4; no clear D gene. The V end was cut by 2 bases, the J end by 0 bases, with 8 bases between. Germline CDR1 and CDR2: MNHEY and SVGEGT. The CDR3 runs 15 residues. The CDR3, as DNA: TGTGCCAGCAGTTACGTGGGATTAGCCAAAAACATTCAGTACTTC. Its protein is CASSYVGLAKNIQYF.

The chain uses TRBV6-6 and TRBJ2-1, with 12 bases aligning to TRBD2. Trimming cost V 10 bases and J 3 bases; bases outside gene matches: 7. The CDR3 length is 15 residues. Germline CDR1 MNHNY, CDR2 SVGAGI (reference sequence). The CDR3 DNA sequence: TGTGCCAACTCTCCACTAGCGGGGGGCTACAATGAGCAGTTCTTC. Protein product: CANSPLAGGYNEQFF.

This clonotype showed up just a few times. The chain links TRBV7-9 to TRBJ2-7; D unresolved. CDR1 SEHNR and CDR2 FQNEAQ come from the germline V gene (reference sequence). This CDR3 has 13 amino acids. Trimming pared 5 bases from V and 6 bases from J, leaving 14 bases between. The CDR3 DNA is TGTGCCAGCAGCCTTATACCTAACGGCGAGCAGTACTTC. This codes for CASSLIPNGEQYF. The complete variable domain, with remaining parts taken from reference TRBV7-9 and TRBJ2-7, reads DTGVSQNPRHKITKRGQNVTFRCDPISEHNRLYWYRQTLGQGPEFLTYFQNEAQLEKSRLLSDRFSAERPKGSFSTLEIQRTEQGDSAMYLCASSLIPNGEQYFGPGTRLTVT.

The rearrangement joins TRBV6-5 to TRBJ1-6; no definite D call. This CDR3 is built from 18 residues. V was trimmed by 0 bases and J by 0 bases, leaving 12 bases between them. Germline V gene sequence: CDR1 MNHEY, CDR2 SVGAGI. The CDR3 DNA reads TGTGCCAGCAGTTACTCGACTAGTATGAGCTCCTATAATTCACCCCTCCACTTT. Residues: CASSYSTSMSSYNSPLHF.

This clonotype was observed a handful of times. The chain employs TRBV2 and TRBJ2-1; 15 bases line up with TRBD2. CDR1 and CDR2 from the germline V gene are SNHLY and FYNNEI. The CDR3 covers 17 residues. J lost 7 bases, V lost 6 bases, and 10 bases had no gene match. CDR3 amino acids: CASSAEGTSGGTNEQFF. DNA for the CDR3: TGTGCCAGCAGCGCCGAGGGGACTAGCGGGGGGACGAATGAGCAGTTCTTC.

V gene TRBV20-1 combines with J gene TRBJ1-5; 7 bases are a match to TRBD1. The ends lost 6 bases at V and 0 bases at J; junction bases unmatched: 5. The length of the CDR3 is 14 residues. Germline values: CDR1 DFQATT, CDR2 SNEGSKA (reference sequence). The CDR3 reads CSAGTAHSNQPQHF. CDR3 DNA: TGCAGTGCCGGGACAGCTCATAGCAATCAGCCCCAGCATTTT.

The chain links TRBV6-2 or TRBV6-3 to TRBJ2-1, with 8 nucleotides matching TRBD1. This CDR3 region has 19 residues. V trimming: 4 bases; J trimming: 13 bases; junction bases outside the gene matches: 27. Germline loops: CDR1 MNHEY, CDR2 SVGEGT. The CDR3 reads CASSSPTIPRQGTQETQFF. The CDR3 bases are TGTGCCAGCAGTTCCCCAACAATCCCCAGACAGGGGACCCAAGAGACCCAGTTCTTC.

The chain joins TRBV7-2 to TRBJ2-2, with D uncertain. Per germline, CDR1 SGHTA and CDR2 FQGNSA. CDR3 size: 16 residues. V was trimmed by 0 bases and J by 6 bases, leaving 14 bases between them. CDR3 DNA: TGTGCCAGCAGCTTAGCGTTCGATAGAAGCTCCGGGGAGCTGTTTTTT. This translates into CASSLAFDRSSGELFF.

The chain uses TRBV20-1 and TRBJ1-4; 8 bases agree with TRBD1. V was pared by 6 bases and J by 8 bases, with 8 bases of the junction left unmatched. The CDR3 has 13 amino acids. Germline V lookup: CDR1 DFQATT, CDR2 SNEGSKA (reference sequence). The CDR3 sequence is CSAIGRTGEKLFF. The CDR3 DNA follows: TGCAGTGCCATAGGCCGGACAGGGGAAAAACTGTTTTTT.

The J gene is TRBJ1-2, the V gene TRBV29-1; D gene unclear. V gave up 4 bases and J gave up 1 base, with 7 bases separating them. This CDR3 region has 12 residues. Germline V CDR1 and CDR2: SQVTM, ANQGSEA. CDR3 residues: CSVVADNYGYTF. The DNA for the CDR3 is TGCAGCGTTGTGGCGGATAACTATGGCTACACCTTC. Full variable domain (remainder filled in from reference TRBV29-1 and TRBJ1-2): SAVISQKPSRDICQRGTSLTIQCQVDSQVTMMFWYRQQPGQSLTLIATANQGSEATYESGFVIDKFPISRPNLTFSTLTVSNMSPEDSSIYLCSVVADNYGYTFGSGTRLTVV.

The rearrangement joins TRBV28 to TRBJ2-5; TRBD2 might be the D (5 bases). The CDR3 covers 17 residues. Per germline, CDR1 MDHEN and CDR2 SYDVKM. Trimming removed 4 bases from V and 5 bases from J, with 23 bases in between. The CDR3 DNA reads as TGTGCCAGCAGTTCAAATTCCGGGATCCCAAAAAGGGAGACCCAGTACTTC. Protein product: CASSSNSGIPKRETQYF.

V and J are TRBV3-1 and TRBJ1-6; D not certain. The CDR3 is 12 residues long. Trimming took 6 bases from V and 9 from J, leaving 9 bases between them. CDR1 and CDR2 from the germline V gene are LGHDT and YNNKEL (reference sequence). The CDR3 DNA is TGTGCCAGCAGGGCTGTTGGTTCACCCCTCCACTTT. It codes for CASRAVGSPLHF.